A selection of T cell receptor beta chains follows, all from one sample in a study of cytotoxic CD8 clonotypes in ibrutinib-treated CLL. Clones were read by immunoSEQ multiplex PCR, and TCRdb kept only the in-frame ones, dropping some. The sample records around 150,000 clones, around nine tenths being singletons. The sequencing used PBMCs, collected at disease progression, from a patient treated with ibrutinib. These TCRs come from a human donor with chronic lymphocytic leukemia. The CDR3 runs from the conserved cysteine through the conserved F or W. The order of the fields is D gene, V gene, CDR3 length, clone size, J gene, CDR3 protein, CDR3 DNA. A D gene is named only where the DNA matches it firmly. Not all rows give a size; the values are once, few, many and, for expanded clones, a class.

>NA|TRBV5-6|12|once|TRBJ1-1
CASSPLNTEAFF
TGTGCCAGCAGCCCGCTGAACACTGAAGCTTTCTTT
>NA|TRBV18|13|NA|TRBJ2-7
CASSLWSGYEQYF
TGTGCCAGCTCCCTTTGGTCAGGGTACGAGCAGTACTTC
>TRBD1|TRBV5-8|12|NA|TRBJ2-2
CASSWDRGELFF
TGTGCCAGCAGCTGGGACAGGGGGGAGCTGTTTTTT
>TRBD1|TRBV11-2|17|NA|TRBJ1-4
CASSRTGTGARGEKLFF
TGTGCCAGCAGTCGTACCGGAACAGGGGCCCGAGGGGAAAAACTGTTTTTT
>NA|TRBV6-1|13|NA|TRBJ1-2
CASGELSNYGYTF
TGTGCCAGCGGTGAGCTTTCTAACTATGGCTACACCTTC
>TRBD1|TRBV27|15|NA|TRBJ1-2
CASSAGQWVNYGYTF
TGTGCCAGCAGTGCGGGACAGTGGGTTAACTATGGCTACACCTTC
>NA|TRBV5-1|16|NA|TRBJ2-7
CASSLESSAYSYEQYF
TGCGCCAGCAGCTTGGAGTCCAGCGCTTACTCCTACGAGCAGTACTTC
>NA|TRBV4-3|17|NA|TRBJ2-2
CASSQVLFGSNTGELFF
TGCGCCAGCAGCCAAGTATTGTTCGGGAGTAATACCGGGGAGCTGTTTTTT
>TRBD2|TRBV5-6|14|NA|TRBJ2-3
CASDAGLALDTQYF
TGTGCCAGCGACGCGGGACTAGCGTTAGATACGCAGTATTTT
>NA|TRBV15|13|NA|TRBJ1-3
CATSRDDWDTIYF
TGTGCCACCAGCAGGGACGATTGGGACACCATATATTTT
>TRBD2|TRBV6-5|13|NA|TRBJ2-2
CASSPGGWGELFF
TGTGCCAGCAGTCCGGGAGGCTGGGGGGAGCTGTTTTTT
>TRBD2|TRBV11-2|15|NA|TRBJ2-1
CASSDLRGVGNEQFF
TGTGCCAGCAGCGATCTACGGGGGGTTGGGAATGAGCAGTTCTTC
>NA|TRBV7-8|11|few|TRBJ2-7
CASSFSYEQYF
TGTGCCAGCAGCTTCTCCTACGAGCAGTACTTC
>NA|TRBV19|13|NA|TRBJ1-1
CASSLVRGTEAFF
TGTGCCAGTAGTCTGGTGAGGGGGACTGAAGCTTTCTTT
>NA|TRBV4-3|16|NA|TRBJ1-2
CASSQDLKGNPRGYTF
TGCGCCAGCAGCCAAGATCTTAAGGGAAACCCGAGAGGCTACACCTTC
>TRBD1|TRBV4-1|15|once|TRBJ1-1
CASSQRQGAGSEAFF
TGCGCCAGCAGCCAAAGACAGGGGGCTGGCTCTGAAGCTTTCTTT
>TRBD2|TRBV5-1|16|NA|TRBJ2-7
CASSLEWAGGYTEQYF
TGCGCCAGCAGCTTGGAGTGGGCGGGAGGGTATACAGAGCAGTACTTC
>TRBD1|TRBV29-1|14|NA|TRBJ2-5
CSIWAGGARETQYF
TGCAGCATTTGGGCAGGGGGCGCGAGGGAGACCCAGTACTTC
>NA|TRBV19|16|NA|TRBJ1-2
CASSVFRDPAGYGYTF
TGTGCCAGTAGTGTTTTCCGGGACCCTGCGGGCTATGGCTACACCTTC
>NA|TRBV18|15|NA|TRBJ2-7
CASSPGPGDFYEQYF
TGTGCCAGCTCACCAGGGCCGGGTGACTTCTACGAGCAGTACTTC
>NA|TRBV9|13|NA|TRBJ2-7
CASSTHAEDEQYF
TGTGCCAGCAGCACCCACGCCGAGGACGAGCAGTACTTC
>NA|TRBV7-9|15|NA|TRBJ2-5
CASSLGTRVGETQYF
TGTGCCAGCAGCTTAGGTACCAGGGTGGGAGAGACCCAGTACTTC
>NA|TRBV13|11|NA|TRBJ2-2
CASTDTGELFF
TGTGCCAGCACGGACACCGGGGAGCTGTTTTTT
>NA|TRBV7-9|17|NA|TRBJ2-2
CASSLYAVSSNTGELFF
TGTGCCAGCAGCTTATACGCGGTGTCATCGAACACCGGGGAGCTGTTTTTT
>NA|TRBV30|13|NA|TRBJ1-5
CAWTGGGNQPQHF
TGTGCCTGGACGGGCGGGGGCAATCAGCCCCAGCATTTT
>TRBD2|TRBV4-2|17|NA|TRBJ2-7
CASSHGKGLAGEYEQYF
TGTGCCAGCAGCCATGGGAAAGGGTTAGCGGGAGAGTACGAGCAGTACTTC
>NA|TRBV9|13|NA|TRBJ2-7
CASSVEPSYEQYF
TGTGCCAGCAGCGTAGAGCCCTCCTACGAGCAGTACTTC
>TRBD2|TRBV6-1|18|NA|TRBJ2-2
CASSEWGQSGRQAGELFF
TGTGCCAGCAGTGAATGGGGGCAGAGCGGGAGGCAGGCCGGGGAGCTGTTTTTT
>TRBD2|TRBV2|15|NA|TRBJ2-3
CASWLAGASTDTQYF
TGTGCCAGCTGGCTAGCGGGAGCTAGCACAGATACGCAGTATTTT
>TRBD1|TRBV5-5|16|NA|TRBJ1-5
CASSSDGTGGYQPQHF
TGTGCCAGCAGCTCCGACGGGACAGGGGGGTATCAGCCCCAGCATTTT
>NA|TRBV7-9|19|NA|TRBJ2-7
CASSSLTGLAWGSPYEQYF
TGTGCCAGCAGCTCTCTGACTGGTCTAGCGTGGGGGAGCCCCTACGAGCAGTACTTC